The next 5 T cell receptor beta chains were all read from a single sample in a study of shared clonotypes between healthy human individuals. Data came from immunoSEQ multiplex PCR; TCRdb stores just in-frame clones and leaves some out. The sample records roughly 1,000,000 clones, about 80% being singletons. The source material was memory CD4+ T cells from PBMCs. Subset reported: CD45RA-negative fraction. These receptors came from a man between 18 and 35 years old in good health. Some clones in this sample may be carry-over from other donors' samples.

V and J are TRBV7-6 and TRBJ2-5; 11 bases align to TRBD2. V shed 7 bases and J 4 bases; nucleotides not matched to a gene: 17. There are 18 residues in the CDR3. Germline CDR1 SGHVS, CDR2 FNYEAQ. The CDR3 bases are TGTGCCAGCACCCATCGGGCTAGCGGGAGGTCGGAAGGAGAGACCCAGTACTTC. Protein: CASTHRASGRSEGETQYF.

The rearrangement links TRBV7-9 to TRBJ2-2, with D possibly matching TRBD2 (6 bases). Germline V gene sequence: CDR1 SEHNR, CDR2 FQNEAQ (reference sequence). CDR3 length: 12 residues. V lost 8 bases and J lost 7, with 11 bases in between. DNA of the CDR3: TGTGCCAGCCGGGAGTCGGTCGGGGAGCTGTTTTTT. This translates into CASRESVGELFF.

The V gene is TRBV10-3, the J gene TRBJ2-2; D may be TRBD2 (5 bases). Per the germline V gene, CDR1 is ENHRY and CDR2 is SYGVKD. Trimming removed 0 bases at V and 1 base at J, with 9 bases between. The CDR3 is 16 amino acids. The CDR3 is CAISESGGGNTGELFF. In nucleotides, the CDR3 is TGTGCCATCAGTGAGTCTGGCGGAGGGAACACCGGGGAGCTGTTTTTT.

J is TRBJ2-6 and V is TRBV15; D is unclear. This CDR3 contains 16 residues. Between the trimmed V and J ends, which lost 1 base and 2 bases, there was a span of 9 bases. Germline assignment: CDR1 LNHNV and CDR2 YYDKDF (reference sequence). In nucleotides, the CDR3 is TGTGCCACCAGCAGAGTGATCAGAGCTGGGGCCAACGTCCTGACTTTC. Its protein product is CATSRVIRAGANVLTF.

As regards this clone: The sample has other DNA sequences that encode this CDR3 too. In DNA, the CDR3 is TGTGCCAGCAGTTCGGGACCCACGTACGAGCAGTACTTC. It encodes CASSSGPTYEQYF. V usage is TRBV28 and J usage is TRBJ2-7, with D perhaps matching TRBD1 or TRBD2 (5 bases each). There are 13 residues in the CDR3. Germline V lookup: CDR1 MDHEN, CDR2 SYDVKM. Trimming left V 4 bases short and J 4 bases short, with 11 bases between.